The 21 T cell receptor beta chains given below trace back to one sample, sequenced in a study of T cells in Graves' hyperthyroidism and ophthalmopathy. RNA transcripts served as the template for amplifying TCR beta CDR3 regions. TCR CDR3 underwent first-round RT-PCR with the HTBI primer set. TCRdb reprocessed the multiplex PCR reads with MiXCR, giving one entry per CDR3 protein. The table lists 300,000 to 400,000 distinct CDR3 sequences, around a fifth of them singletons. Sequencing was performed on blood. These receptors originate from a woman between 50 and 59 years old with Graves' hyperthyroidism.

This clonotype was counted many times. The rearrangement uses TRBV2 and TRBJ1-2; 7 bases are a match to TRBD1. This CDR3 is built from 14 residues. The V gene's germline CDR1 is SNHLY and CDR2 FYNNEI. V trimming: 8 bases; J trimming: 8 bases; junction bases outside the gene matches: 14. Written as DNA, the CDR3 is TGTGCCAGCGGGAGACAACAGGGGCTGGGCGGCTACACCTTC. Protein product: CASGRQQGLGGYTF.

The table lists this clonotype with a few counts. The chain has TRBV19 and TRBJ1-2; 8 bases fit TRBD1. Germline V gives CDR1 LNHDA, CDR2 SQIVND (reference sequence). The V segment lost 5 bases and the J segment 4 bases; nucleotides outside the gene matches: 18. The CDR3 is 18 amino acids. The CDR3 DNA reads as TGTGCCAGTAGTCGAGGTCCCGGGACAGGTTCGTCCGGCTATGGCTACACCTTC. It codes for CASSRGPGTGSSGYGYTF.

This clonotype was found many times. The V gene is TRBV12-3 or TRBV12-4, the J gene TRBJ2-1; 10 nucleotides align to TRBD2. V dropped 3 bases and J dropped 10; count of bases not matched to a gene: 18. The CDR3 extends over 18 amino acids. For the CDR3, the DNA is TGTGCCAGCAGTTTTGGGAGCGGGGGGGCCAATTTTATAGGAGAGCAGTTCTTC. It specifies CASSFGSGGANFIGEQFF.

This clonotype was detected ten times or more. The rearrangement links TRBV28 to TRBJ2-7, with no clear D. The CDR3 loop spans 11 amino acids. Germline CDR1 reads MDHEN; CDR2 reads SYDVKM. V was clipped by 3 bases and J by 2 bases, with 2 bases between them. The CDR3 loop is CASSFTYEQYF. CDR3 DNA: TGTGCCAGCAGTTTTACCTACGAGCAGTACTTC.

Many counts were recorded for this clonotype. This chain uses TRBV7-6 with TRBJ1-1; no firm D call. Trimming cost V 3 bases and J 0 bases, with 8 bases left between them. CDR1 is SGHVS and CDR2 is FNYEAQ in the germline V gene. The CDR3 length is 14 residues. The CDR3 sequence: CASSLTIMNTEAFF. The CDR3 bases are TGTGCCAGCAGCTTGACGATCATGAACACTGAAGCTTTCTTT.

The sample holds many counts of this clonotype. The V and J genes are TRBV14 and TRBJ2-7; no clear D. V was trimmed by 2 bases and J by 0 bases, leaving 5 bases between them. The length of the CDR3 is 13 residues. CDR1 is SGHDN and CDR2 is FVKESK in the germline V gene. The CDR3 nucleotides are TGTGCCAGCAGCCAATGGGGCTCCTACGAGCAGTACTTC. Residues: CASSQWGSYEQYF. Complete variable domain (other parts from reference TRBV14 and TRBJ2-7): EAGVTQFPSHSVIEKGQTVTLRCDPISGHDNLYWYRRVMGKEIKFLLHFVKESKQDESGMPNNRFLAERTGGTYSTLKVQPAELEDSGVYFCASSQWGSYEQYFGPGTRLTVT.

Only one count was recorded for this clonotype. A much larger clone differs by one base, so this may be a read error. This sequence joins TRBV20-1 and TRBJ2-7; D unclear. The CDR3 sequence is 12 residues long. Germline V gene lookup returns CDR1 DFQATT and CDR2 SNEGSKA (reference sequence). Trimming shortened V by 6 bases and J by 5 bases, and 14 bases separated the two germline ends. The CDR3 region has the DNA TGCAGTGCCACCTCGTTTACGGACGAGCAGTACTTC. It yields the protein CSATSFTDEQYF.

This clonotype showed up many times. The V call is TRBV30, the J call TRBJ1-1, with D perhaps TRBD1 (6 bases). Germline V gene lookup returns CDR1 GTSNPN and CDR2 SVGIG (reference sequence). With 3 bases removed from V and 3 bases from J, the gap between germline ends came to 17 bases. The CDR3 contains 15 residues. Here the CDR3 DNA reads TGTGCCTGGAGGCCAAAGGGGGGATCGGACACTGAAGCTTTCTTT. It specifies CAWRPKGGSDTEAFF.

This chain connects TRBV11-2 to TRBJ2-1; 10 nucleotides agree with TRBD1. This CDR3 has 15 residues. The trim removed 5 bases at V and 8 bases at J, leaving 9 bases unmatched. Germline V gene lookup returns CDR1 SGHAT and CDR2 FQNNGV. The DNA of the CDR3 is TGTGCCAGCAGCCTCCCGGGACAGGGGACCTATGAGCAGTTCTTC. This gives the protein CASSLPGQGTYEQFF.

In the case of this clonotype: A read error may be the cause here, since a much bigger clone is one base away. The rearrangement uses TRBV6-2 or TRBV6-3 and TRBJ2-3; 8 bases are a match to TRBD2. CDR3 length: 14 residues. Germline V gene data show CDR1 as MNHEY and CDR2 as SVGEGT. CDR3 sequence: CARSYGGATDTQYF. The CDR3 DNA is TGTGCCAGAAGTTACGGGGGGGCTACAGATACGCAGTATTTT.

This clonotype appeared many times. The chain couples TRBV12-3 or TRBV12-4 to TRBJ2-5; TRBD2 matches 12 bases. The junction had 0 bases not matched to a gene; V was cut back by 3 bases and J by 4 bases. The CDR3 loop spans 14 amino acids. Here the CDR3 reads CASSLGLAGETQYF. CDR3 coding DNA: TGTGCCAGCAGTTTGGGACTAGCGGGAGAGACCCAGTACTTC.

This clonotype was picked up a small number of times. The V gene is TRBV5-1, the J gene TRBJ2-7; TRBD2 matches 13 bases. The CDR3 loop spans 17 amino acids. Germline trimming cut 4 bases from V and 3 bases from J; bases unmatched to any gene: 10. CDR1 and CDR2 from the germline V gene are SGHRS and YFSETQ. The CDR3 nucleotides are TGCGCCAGCAGCCCTGGACTAGCGGGAGCCTTGATCTACGAGCAGTACTTC. Encoded protein: CASSPGLAGALIYEQYF.

V gene TRBV7-2 combines with J gene TRBJ1-1, with TRBD1 matching 7 bases. V trimming: 3 bases; J trimming: 5 bases; junction bases outside the gene matches: 3. Germline CDR1 reads SGHTA; CDR2 reads FQGNSA. The CDR3 totals 13 residues. The CDR3 loop reads CASSFLQGTEAFF. The CDR3 DNA is TGTGCCAGCAGCTTTTTACAGGGGACTGAAGCTTTCTTT.

The V and J genes are TRBV6-5 and TRBJ1-2, with TRBD1 matching over 7 bases. The V segment lost 1 base and the J segment 6 bases; nucleotides outside the gene matches: 8. The CDR3 spans 15 residues. Germline assignment: CDR1 MNHEY and CDR2 SVGAGI. DNA for the CDR3: TGTGCCAGCAGTTACTTGAGGCAGACAGGGAATGGCTACACCTTC. Translating gives CASSYLRQTGNGYTF.

This clonotype was seen many times. The V and J genes are TRBV20-1 and TRBJ2-5; perhaps TRBD1 as D (5 bases). V was trimmed by 2 bases and J by 9 bases, leaving 10 bases between them. In germline, CDR1 is DFQATT, CDR2 SNEGSKA (reference sequence). The CDR3 totals 11 residues. The CDR3 is CSARPEGAQYF. CDR3 in DNA: TGCAGTGCTAGACCCGAAGGGGCCCAGTACTTC.

This clonotype was seen at least ten times. This chain links TRBV28 with TRBJ2-1, with TRBD2 identical over 7 bases. The germline CDR1 and CDR2 sequences are MDHEN and SYDVKM. The CDR3 loop spans 15 amino acids. Trimming at V came to 3 bases and at J to 7 bases, leaving 9 bases not matched to a gene. The CDR3 DNA follows: TGTGCCAGCAGTTTCGTCCCTCTGGGGGGGAATGAGCAGTTCTTC. Protein: CASSFVPLGGNEQFF.

This clonotype was found a few times. The chain couples TRBV19 to TRBJ1-2; a possible D gene is TRBD1 (5 bases). V lost 3 bases to trimming and J lost 8 bases, with 10 bases between them. There are 12 residues in the CDR3. Per germline, CDR1 LNHDA and CDR2 SQIVND (reference sequence). The CDR3, as DNA: TGTGCCAGTAGTATTGTTAGGGGCGGCTACACCTTC. Residues: CASSIVRGGYTF.

This clonotype was observed many times. This sequence joins TRBV6-2 or TRBV6-3 and TRBJ2-3, with 8 nucleotides matching TRBD2. Looked up from germline, CDR1 is MNHEY and CDR2 is SVGEGT. V lost 0 bases and J lost 0; bases outside the gene matches: 2. CDR3 size: 16 residues. The CDR3 sequence: CASSYSRLASTDTQYF. The CDR3 DNA reads as TGTGCCAGCAGTTACTCAAGACTAGCGAGCACAGATACGCAGTATTTT.

This clonotype was counted a few times. The junction shows a germline mismatch at one end, possibly a read error. The chain links TRBV28 to TRBJ2-7, with TRBD1 identical over 7 bases. The CDR3 is 14 amino acids. Germline assignment: CDR1 MDHEN and CDR2 SYDVKM. In DNA, the CDR3 is TGTGCCAGCAGGGAACAGGGGCCCTCCCACGAGCAGTACTTC. Translating gives CASREQGPSHEQYF.

This clonotype was counted at least ten times. The chain recombines TRBV11-2 with TRBJ1-1; 9 bases fit TRBD1. CDR1 is SGHAT and CDR2 is FQNNGV in the germline V gene. The CDR3 has 15 residues. With V trimmed by 5 bases and J by 3 bases, 7 bases remained unmatched. As DNA, the CDR3 is TGTGCCAGCAGCGTAAAGGGACAGGGACACACTGAAGCTTTCTTT. Translated: CASSVKGQGHTEAFF.

This clonotype was observed at least ten times. At one end the junction does not follow the germline gene, possibly because of a read error. The rearrangement uses TRBV27 and TRBJ1-1, with D possibly matching TRBD1 (6 bases). The CDR3 has 13 amino acids. Germline V gives CDR1 MNHEY, CDR2 SMNVEV (reference sequence). The chain's CDR3 is CANSWTVNTEAFF. The DNA for the CDR3 is TGTGCCAACAGTTGGACAGTGAACACTGAAGCTTTCTTT.